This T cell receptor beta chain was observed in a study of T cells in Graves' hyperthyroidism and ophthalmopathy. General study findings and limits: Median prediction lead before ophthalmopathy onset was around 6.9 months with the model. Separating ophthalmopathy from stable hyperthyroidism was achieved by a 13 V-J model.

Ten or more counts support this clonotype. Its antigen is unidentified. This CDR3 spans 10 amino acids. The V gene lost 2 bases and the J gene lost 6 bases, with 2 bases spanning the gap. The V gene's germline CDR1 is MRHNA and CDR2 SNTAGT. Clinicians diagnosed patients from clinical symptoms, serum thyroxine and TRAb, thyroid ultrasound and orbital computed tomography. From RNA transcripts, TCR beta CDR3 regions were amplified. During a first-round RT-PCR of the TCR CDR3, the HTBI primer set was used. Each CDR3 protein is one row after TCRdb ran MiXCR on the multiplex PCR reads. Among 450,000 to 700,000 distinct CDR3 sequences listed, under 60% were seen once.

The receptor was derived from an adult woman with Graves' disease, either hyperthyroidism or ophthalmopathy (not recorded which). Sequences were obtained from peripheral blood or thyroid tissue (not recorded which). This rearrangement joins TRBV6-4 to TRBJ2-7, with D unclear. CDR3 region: CASSDVEQYF. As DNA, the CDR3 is TGTGCCAGCAGTGACGTCGAGCAGTACTTC.